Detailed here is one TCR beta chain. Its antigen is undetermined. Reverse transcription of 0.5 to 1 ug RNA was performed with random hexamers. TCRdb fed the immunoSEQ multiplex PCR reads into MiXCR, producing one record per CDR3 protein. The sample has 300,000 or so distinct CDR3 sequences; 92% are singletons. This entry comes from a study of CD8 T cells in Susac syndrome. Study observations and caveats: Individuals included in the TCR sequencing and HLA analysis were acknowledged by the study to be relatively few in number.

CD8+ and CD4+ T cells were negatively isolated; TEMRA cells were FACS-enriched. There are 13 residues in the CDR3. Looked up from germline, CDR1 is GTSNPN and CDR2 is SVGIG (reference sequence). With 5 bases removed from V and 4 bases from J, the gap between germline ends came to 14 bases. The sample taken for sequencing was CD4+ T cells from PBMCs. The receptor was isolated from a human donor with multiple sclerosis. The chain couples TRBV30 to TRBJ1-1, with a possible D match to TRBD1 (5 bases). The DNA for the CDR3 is TGTGCCTGGGGGAGGGGAAGGGGCACTGAAGCTTTCTTT. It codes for CAWGRGRGTEAFF.